This TCR beta chain emerged from a study of blood T cell repertoires in COVID-19. Background on the study: The samples span acute and convalescent COVID-19 from the United States, Italy and Spain. The analysed material was cDNA or gDNA that came from T cells, B-cell-depleted T cells, or PBMCs.

The CDR3 is made up of 15 amino acids. Trimming removed 7 bases from V and 0 bases from J; junction bases left unmatched: 6. Per germline, CDR1 MDHEN and CDR2 SYDVKM. Original processing methods: It was from reference gene primer amplification that nucleated cell counts were estimated. TCRdb's table, derived via immunoSEQ multiplex PCR, lists solely in-frame clones and lacks some. The V and J calls and clone size come from that table; D and trimming were worked out from the DNA. The table has about 210,000 clones, more than 85% seen once. The TCR sequence derives from a man in his forties with acute or convalescent COVID-19. V is TRBV28 and J is TRBJ2-1; 7 nucleotides match TRBD2. The sample was peripheral blood. CDR3 sequence: CASNHGRRSYNEQFF. The CDR3 DNA reads as TGTGCCAGCAATCACGGGAGGCGCTCCTACAATGAGCAGTTCTTC.